This T cell receptor (beta chain) was identified during a study of cytomegalovirus exposure and HLA in healthy donors. Clones were sequenced by immunoSEQ multiplex PCR, and TCRdb holds only the in-frame ones, with some missing. The sample has 150,000 to 200,000 clones; about 83% are singletons. With 4 bases removed from V and 6 bases from J, the gap between germline ends came to 10 bases. The CDR3 is 12 amino acids. Germline values: CDR1 SGHDT, CDR2 YYEEEE. This TCR derives from a young woman in good health and CMV-seronegative. Sequenced sample: PBMCs. The rearrangement uses TRBV5-6 and TRBJ1-2; D not certain. The CDR3: CASSPRMNGYTF. The CDR3 DNA sequence: TGTGCCAGCAGCCCTAGAATGAATGGCTACACCTTC.